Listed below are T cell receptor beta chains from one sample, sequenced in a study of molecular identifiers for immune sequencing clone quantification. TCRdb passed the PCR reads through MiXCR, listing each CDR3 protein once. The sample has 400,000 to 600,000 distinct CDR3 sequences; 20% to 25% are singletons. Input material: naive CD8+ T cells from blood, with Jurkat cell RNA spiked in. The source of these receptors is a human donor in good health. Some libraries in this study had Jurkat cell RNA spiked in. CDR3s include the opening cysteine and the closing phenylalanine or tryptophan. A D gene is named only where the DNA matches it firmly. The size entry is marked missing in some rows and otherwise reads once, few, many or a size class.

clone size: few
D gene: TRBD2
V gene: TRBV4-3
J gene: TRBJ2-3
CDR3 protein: CASSQESKLAGVRSEQYF
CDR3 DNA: TGCGCCAGCAGCCAAGAGAGTAAATTGGCGGGGGTTAGGAGTGAGCAGTATTTT

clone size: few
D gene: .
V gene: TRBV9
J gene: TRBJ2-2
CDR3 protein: CASRADTGELFF
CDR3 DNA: TGTGCCAGCAGGGCAGACACCGGGGAGCTGTTTTTT

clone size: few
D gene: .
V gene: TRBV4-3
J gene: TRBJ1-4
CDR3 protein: CASSPTPPDSPPIVDEKLFF
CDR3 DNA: TGCGCCAGCAGCCCCACCCCTCCTGACAGCCCACCCATCGTCGATGAAAAACTGTTTTTT

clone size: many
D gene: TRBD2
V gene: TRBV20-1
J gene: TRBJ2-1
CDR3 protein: CSARGSSGRGIEQFF
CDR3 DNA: TGCAGTGCTAGAGGCTCTAGCGGGAGGGGTATTGAGCAGTTCTTC

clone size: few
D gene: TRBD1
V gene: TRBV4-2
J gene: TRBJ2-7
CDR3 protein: CASSQDSKGQGAHEQYF
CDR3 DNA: TGTGCCAGCAGCCAAGATAGTAAGGGACAGGGGGCGCACGAGCAGTACTTC

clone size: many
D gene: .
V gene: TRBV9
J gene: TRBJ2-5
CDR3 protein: CASSARETQYF
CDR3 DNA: TGTGCCAGCAGCGCCCGGGAGACCCAGTACTTC

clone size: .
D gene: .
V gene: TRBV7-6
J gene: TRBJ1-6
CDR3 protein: CASSLSPSESTLHF
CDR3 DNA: TGTGCCAGCAGCTTATCCCCGAGCGAATCAACCCTCCACTTT

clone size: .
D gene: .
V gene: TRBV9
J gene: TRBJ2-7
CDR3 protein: CASSQNTYSYEQYF
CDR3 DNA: TGTGCCAGCAGCCAGAACACTTACTCCTACGAGCAGTACTTC

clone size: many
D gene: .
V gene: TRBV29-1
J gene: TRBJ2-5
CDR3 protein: CSVVGPIYRYF
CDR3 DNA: TGCAGCGTTGTTGGTCCAATTTATCGGTACTTC

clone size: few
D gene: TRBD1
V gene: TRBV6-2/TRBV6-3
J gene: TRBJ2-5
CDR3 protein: CASSYSRDRTGETQYF
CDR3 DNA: TGTGCCAGCAGTTACTCCCGGGACAGGACCGGGGAGACCCAGTACTTC

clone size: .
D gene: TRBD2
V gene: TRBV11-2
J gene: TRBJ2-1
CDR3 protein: CASSPTSGSSYNEQFF
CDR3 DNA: TGTGCCAGCAGCCCGACTAGCGGGAGCTCCTACAATGAGCAGTTCTTC

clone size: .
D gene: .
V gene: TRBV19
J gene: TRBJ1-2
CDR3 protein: CASSIDQYGYTF
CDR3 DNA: TGTGCCAGTAGTATAGACCAGTATGGCTACACCTTC

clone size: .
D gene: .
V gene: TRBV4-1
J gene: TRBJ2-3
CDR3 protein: CAGSQFHSLTDTQYF
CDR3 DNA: TGCGCCGGCAGCCAATTTCACAGCCTCACAGATACGCAGTATTTT

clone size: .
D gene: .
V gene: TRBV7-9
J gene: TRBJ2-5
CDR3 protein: CASGSELPGKTQYF
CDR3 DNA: TGTGCCAGCGGCTCTGAACTCCCTGGCAAGACCCAGTACTTC

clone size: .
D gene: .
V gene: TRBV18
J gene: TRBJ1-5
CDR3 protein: CASSLNPTGSARGTYSNQPQHF
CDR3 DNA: TGTGCCAGCTCACTTAACCCGACAGGAAGCGCGCGGGGGACCTATAGCAATCAGCCCCAGCATTTT

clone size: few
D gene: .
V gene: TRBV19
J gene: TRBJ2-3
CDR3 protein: CASTDQGASTDTQYF
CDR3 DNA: TGTGCCAGTACGGATCAGGGAGCTAGCACAGATACGCAGTATTTT

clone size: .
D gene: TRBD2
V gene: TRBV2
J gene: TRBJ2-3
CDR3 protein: CASSEHTGTSGSKDTQYF
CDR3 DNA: TGTGCCAGCAGTGAGCACACCGGGACTAGCGGGAGTAAGGATACGCAGTATTTT

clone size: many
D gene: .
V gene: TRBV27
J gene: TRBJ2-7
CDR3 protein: CASSRGGPTYEQYF
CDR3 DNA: TGTGCCAGCAGCAGGGGAGGGCCCACCTACGAGCAGTACTTC

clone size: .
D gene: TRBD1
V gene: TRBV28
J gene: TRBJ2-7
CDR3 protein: CASSLRGQSPPYEQYF
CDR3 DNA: TGTGCCAGCAGTCTAAGGGGACAGTCTCCCCCCTACGAGCAGTACTTC

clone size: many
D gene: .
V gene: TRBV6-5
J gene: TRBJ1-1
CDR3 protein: CASSYSIQNTEAFF
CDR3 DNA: TGTGCCAGCAGTTACTCGATACAGAACACTGAAGCTTTCTTT

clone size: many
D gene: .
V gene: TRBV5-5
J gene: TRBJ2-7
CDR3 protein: CASSLAWPPAYEQYF
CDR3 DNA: TGTGCCAGCAGCTTGGCATGGCCCCCCGCCTACGAGCAGTACTTC

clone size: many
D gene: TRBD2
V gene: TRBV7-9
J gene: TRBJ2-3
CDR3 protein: CASSPLAGGLTDTQYF
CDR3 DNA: TGTGCCAGCAGCCCACTAGCGGGAGGGCTTACAGATACGCAGTATTTT

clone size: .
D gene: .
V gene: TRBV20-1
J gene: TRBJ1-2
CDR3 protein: CSASRGDNLNYGYTF
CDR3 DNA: TGCAGTGCTAGTCGTGGCGACAACCTTAACTATGGCTACACCTTC

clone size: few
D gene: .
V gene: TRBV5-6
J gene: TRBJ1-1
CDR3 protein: CASSLADRANTEAFF
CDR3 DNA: TGTGCCAGCAGCTTGGCCGACAGAGCGAACACTGAAGCTTTCTTT

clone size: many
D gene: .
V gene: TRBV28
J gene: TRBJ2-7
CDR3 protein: CATGPSSYEQYF
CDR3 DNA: TGTGCCACGGGACCGAGCTCCTACGAGCAGTACTTC

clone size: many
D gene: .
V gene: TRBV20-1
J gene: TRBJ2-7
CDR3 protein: CSAGPWANAPYEQYF
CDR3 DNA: TGCAGTGCTGGCCCCTGGGCGAATGCACCCTACGAGCAGTACTTC

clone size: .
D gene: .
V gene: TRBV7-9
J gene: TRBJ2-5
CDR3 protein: CASSPPDEGQETQYF
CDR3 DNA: TGTGCCAGCAGCCCCCCGGACGAGGGCCAAGAGACCCAGTACTTC

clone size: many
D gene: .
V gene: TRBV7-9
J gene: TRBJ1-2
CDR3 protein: CASSPDSYGYTF
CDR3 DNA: TGTGCCAGCAGTCCGGACTCCTATGGCTACACCTTC

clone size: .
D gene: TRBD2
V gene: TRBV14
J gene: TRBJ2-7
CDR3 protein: CASSPLEAGGSSYEQYF
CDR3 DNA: TGTGCCAGCAGCCCTTTAGAAGCGGGAGGGAGCTCCTACGAGCAGTACTTC

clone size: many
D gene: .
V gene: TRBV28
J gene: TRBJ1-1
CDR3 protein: CASGDSHTEAFF
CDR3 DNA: TGTGCCAGCGGCGACAGCCACACTGAAGCTTTCTTT

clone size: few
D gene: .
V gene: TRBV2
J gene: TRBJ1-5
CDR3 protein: CASGEYGNSNQPQHF
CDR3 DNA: TGTGCCAGCGGTGAGTACGGGAATAGCAATCAGCCCCAGCATTTT

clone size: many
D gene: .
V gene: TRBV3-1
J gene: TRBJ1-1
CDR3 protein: CASSPGTGGPEAFF
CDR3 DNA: TGTGCCAGCAGCCCGGGGACTGGGGGGCCTGAAGCTTTCTTT

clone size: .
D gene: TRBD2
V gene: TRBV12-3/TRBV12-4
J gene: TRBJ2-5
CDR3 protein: CASSLNERGGQETQYF
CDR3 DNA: TGTGCCAGCAGTTTAAATGAACGGGGGGGGCAAGAGACCCAGTACTTC

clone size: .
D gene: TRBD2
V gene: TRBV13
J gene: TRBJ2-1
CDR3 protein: CASSSGLAPHNEQFF
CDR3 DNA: TGTGCCAGCAGCTCCGGACTAGCGCCTCACAATGAGCAGTTCTTC

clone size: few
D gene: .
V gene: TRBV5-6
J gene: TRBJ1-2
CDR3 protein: CASSQDSLRGYTF
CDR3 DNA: TGTGCCAGCAGCCAGGACAGCTTACGAGGCTACACCTTC